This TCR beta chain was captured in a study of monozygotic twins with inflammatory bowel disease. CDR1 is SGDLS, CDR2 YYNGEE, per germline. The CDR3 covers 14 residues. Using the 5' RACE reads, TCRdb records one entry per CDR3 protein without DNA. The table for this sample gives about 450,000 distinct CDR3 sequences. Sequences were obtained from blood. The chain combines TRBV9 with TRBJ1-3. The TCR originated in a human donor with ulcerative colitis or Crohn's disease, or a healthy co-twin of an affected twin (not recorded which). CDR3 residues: CASSGMRAENTIYF.